Following are 14 T cell receptor beta chains from one sample sequenced in a study of identical twins. TCRdb reprocessed the 5' RACE reads with MiXCR, giving one entry per CDR3 protein. Here the sample spans about 530,000 distinct CDR3 sequences, over 12% being singletons. Separately, the same data were catalogued under a study of yellow fever vaccine responses in identical twins.

Specimen: CD4+ T cells sorted from blood. Every receptor here comes from a woman under 30 in good health.

This clonotype came up a few times. This rearrangement joins TRBV5-1 to TRBJ2-1; 10 bases are shared with TRBD2. V dropped 4 bases and J dropped 7; count of bases not matched to a gene: 8. Per the germline V gene, CDR1 is SGHRS and CDR2 is YFSETQ. The CDR3 runs to 15 residues. CDR3 in DNA: TGCGCCAGCAGCAATGTAGCGGGAGGTGGGAATGAGCAGTTCTTC. This gives the protein CASSNVAGGGNEQFF.

This clonotype was seen a few times. The chain uses TRBV2 and TRBJ1-5; the D is unclear. CDR1 is SNHLY, CDR2 FYNNEI, per germline. This CDR3 has 14 amino acids. Trimming removed 1 base at V and 6 bases at J, with 10 bases between. CDR3 nucleotides: TGTGCCAGCAGTGAAGAAGGTACGGGTCAGCCCCAGCATTTT. It yields the protein CASSEEGTGQPQHF.

V gene TRBV11-2 combines with J gene TRBJ2-1; D is ambiguous. The CDR3 totals 15 residues. V lost 5 bases, J lost 6 bases, and 17 bases lay in between. Per germline, CDR1 SGHAT and CDR2 FQNNGV. The CDR3, as DNA: TGTGCCAGCAGCCAGATACAACAAATTCCCAATGAGCAGTTCTTC. This sequence encodes CASSQIQQIPNEQFF.

This clonotype was seen more than once but under ten times. CDR3 sequence reads: CASSPMTGLEQYF. The DNA for the CDR3 is TGTGCCAGCAGTCCCATGACAGGGCTCGAGCAGTACTTC. V usage is TRBV12-3 or TRBV12-4 and J usage is TRBJ2-7, with TRBD1 matching 7 bases. Trimming took 5 bases from V and 6 from J; bases not matched to a gene: 7. The CDR3 has 13 residues.

This clonotype was counted ten times or more. The chain joins TRBV5-1 to TRBJ2-6, with 7 bases matching TRBD2. The V gene end was trimmed by 4 bases and the J gene end by 1 base; junction bases not matched to a gene: 2. CDR3 length equals 15 residues. Germline V gene data show CDR1 as SGHRS and CDR2 as YFSETQ. The CDR3 reads CASSPGGSGANVLTF. The CDR3 DNA reads as TGCGCCAGCAGCCCCGGGGGGTCTGGGGCCAACGTCCTGACTTTC.

This clonotype was seen only a few times. In DNA, the CDR3 is TGTGCCAGCAGTTACTTCTTCTTGGGGGACAGGGGAAACAATGAGCAGTTCTTC. Translation: CASSYFFLGDRGNNEQFF. V usage is TRBV6-5 and J usage is TRBJ2-1; 10 bases are a match to TRBD1. Germline CDR1 is MNHEY and CDR2 is SVGAGI. The CDR3 spans 18 residues. The V gene end was trimmed by 1 base and the J gene end by 5 bases; junction bases not matched to a gene: 11.

The rearrangement links TRBV27 to TRBJ2-7; D might be TRBD1 or TRBD2, each matching 5 bases. V was clipped by 0 bases and J by 5 bases, with 11 bases between them. Per the germline V gene, CDR1 is MNHEY and CDR2 is SMNVEV (reference sequence). This CDR3 region has 14 residues. The CDR3: CASSLSGVSHEQYF. The CDR3 bases are TGTGCCAGCAGTTTATCGGGGGTGAGCCACGAGCAGTACTTC.

The chain joins TRBV7-9 to TRBJ1-2; the match to TRBD1 covers 7 bases. Losses at the gene ends were 5 bases for V and 9 bases for J; bases not matched to a gene: 9. Germline V gene data show CDR1 as SEHNR and CDR2 as FQNEAQ (reference sequence). The CDR3 consists of 13 residues. This CDR3 is CASSATGSDRYTF. CDR3 sequence (DNA): TGTGCCAGCAGCGCGACAGGGAGTGATCGCTACACCTTC.

The rearrangement joins TRBV7-2 to TRBJ2-5; TRBD1 aligns across 9 bases. The CDR3 is 16 amino acids. CDR1 and CDR2 from the germline V gene are SGHTA and FQGNSA. V dropped 5 bases and J dropped 9; count of bases not matched to a gene: 16. The CDR3 is CASSLPGTGSLGAQYF. CDR3 sequence (DNA): TGTGCCAGCAGCCTCCCGGGGACAGGGAGTTTAGGGGCCCAGTACTTC.

The chain links TRBV2 to TRBJ2-1; unclear D gene. CDR3 length: 15 residues. CDR1 and CDR2 from the germline V gene are SNHLY and FYNNEI. V lost 8 bases, J lost 4 bases, and 18 bases lay in between. CDR3: CASVAFSNQYNEQFF. The CDR3, as DNA: TGTGCCAGCGTGGCCTTTTCGAATCAATACAATGAGCAGTTCTTC.

This clonotype came up a few times. The chain couples TRBV5-1 to TRBJ2-1, with D perhaps TRBD1 (5 bases). The CDR3 spans 14 residues. CDR1 SGHRS and CDR2 YFSETQ come from the germline V gene. Between the trimmed V and J ends, which lost 0 bases and 4 bases, there was a span of 8 bases. CDR3 protein: CASSLGQQYNEQFF. CDR3 bases: TGCGCCAGCAGCTTGGGACAGCAGTACAATGAGCAGTTCTTC.

This clonotype showed up many times. The genes are TRBV12-3 or TRBV12-4 and TRBJ2-2, with unresolved D. This CDR3 is built from 16 residues. Trimming removed 7 bases at V and 4 bases at J, with 19 bases between. In nucleotides, the CDR3 is TGTGCCAGCAAAAAAGACGCACTACAGCCCACCGGGGAGCTGTTTTTT. It specifies CASKKDALQPTGELFF.

The table lists this clonotype with a few counts. The CDR3, as DNA: TGTGCCACAACGCGGGACAGCTACAATGAGCAGTTCTTC. Encoded protein: CATTRDSYNEQFF. V gene TRBV10-3 combines with J gene TRBJ2-1; perhaps TRBD1 as D (7 bases). V was clipped by 10 bases and J by 3 bases, with 13 bases between them. Germline-derived CDR1 and CDR2 are ENHRY and SYGVKD. The CDR3 consists of 13 residues.

This chain links TRBV7-2 with TRBJ1-2; D might be TRBD1 (5 bases). Germline assignment: CDR1 SGHTA and CDR2 FQGNSA. The V gene lost 5 bases and the J gene lost 1 base, with 8 bases spanning the gap. The CDR3 is made up of 13 amino acids. CDR3 nucleotides: TGTGCCAGCAGCCACAGGCTTAACTATGGCTACACCTTC. This encodes CASSHRLNYGYTF.